The 28 T cell receptor beta chains below come from one sample, sequenced in a study of blood T cell repertoires in COVID-19. Sequencing was performed with immunoSEQ multiplex PCR; in TCRdb, only in-frame clones are kept and a portion is missing. In the table there are hundreds of thousands of clones, about 90% of which are singletons. Sequenced input: PBMCs or T cells enriched from blood (not recorded which). Every receptor here comes from a woman aged 25-40 years who had recovered from COVID-19.

This chain joins TRBV2 and TRBJ2-2; 8 positions match TRBD2. Germline V gives CDR1 SNHLY, CDR2 FYNNEI. This CDR3 region has 16 residues. V trimming: 4 bases; J trimming: 1 base; junction bases outside the gene matches: 5. CDR3 region: CASSAKAGGNTGELFF. The CDR3 bases are TGTGCCAGCAGTGCCAAGGCGGGGGGGAACACCGGGGAGCTGTTTTTT. Using reference TRBV2 and TRBJ2-2 for the parts outside the CDR3, the full variable domain is EPEVTQTPSHQVTQMGQEVILRCVPISNHLYFYWYRQILGQKVEFLVSFYNNEISEKSEIFDDQFSVERPDGSNFTLKIRSTKLEDSAMYFCASSAKAGGNTGELFFGEGSRLTVL.

The V call is TRBV28, the J call TRBJ1-1; 9 positions agree with TRBD1. Per germline, CDR1 MDHEN and CDR2 SYDVKM. This CDR3 has 14 amino acids. With 8 bases clipped from V and 5 bases from J, the junction kept 9 bases outside the gene matches. The CDR3 loop is CASGTTGGITEAFF. The CDR3 DNA follows: TGTGCCAGCGGCACGACAGGGGGGATAACTGAAGCTTTCTTT. Full variable domain (missing parts from reference TRBV28 and TRBJ1-1): DVKVTQSSRYLVKRTGEKVFLECVQDMDHENMFWYRQDPGLGLRLIYFSYDVKMKEKGDIPEGYSVSREKKERFSLILESASTNQTSMYLCASGTTGGITEAFFGQGTRLTVV.

This chain links TRBV10-3 with TRBJ1-2; the match to TRBD1 covers 7 bases. Germline-derived CDR1 and CDR2 are ENHRY and SYGVKD. This CDR3 is 14 amino acids long. V lost 10 bases and J lost 4; bases outside the gene matches: 12. For the CDR3, the DNA is TGTGCCACTCAAACAGGGGAGGAAAGCTATGGCTACACCTTC. This translates into CATQTGEESYGYTF.

The chain carries TRBV7-9 and TRBJ2-7; no clear D gene. Germline assignment: CDR1 SEHNR and CDR2 FQNEAQ (reference sequence). The CDR3 is made up of 13 amino acids. Trimming cost V 1 base and J 4 bases, with 8 bases left between them. CDR3 region: CASSLGAGYEQYF. CDR3 nucleotides: TGTGCCAGCAGCTTAGGTGCCGGGTACGAGCAGTACTTC.

This clone has only one observation. CDR3 sequence (DNA): TGCAGCGGGGGTAGCGGGGAGGGGACAGATACGCAGTATTTT. Amino acids: CSGGSGEGTDTQYF. The chain couples TRBV29-1 to TRBJ2-3; 8 bases align to TRBD2. Looked up from germline, CDR1 is SQVTM and CDR2 is ANQGSEA. This CDR3 is 14 amino acids long. V was clipped by 7 bases and J by 3 bases; unmatched bases: 9.

The CDR3 DNA reads as TGTGCCAGTTCGACAGGGGCAGGCACTGAAGCTTTCTTT. This gives the protein CASSTGAGTEAFF. The chain joins TRBV19 to TRBJ1-1, with 8 bases fitting TRBD1. The length of the CDR3 is 13 residues. Per the germline V gene, CDR1 is LNHDA and CDR2 is SQIVND (reference sequence). V trimming: 8 bases; J trimming: 4 bases; junction bases outside the gene matches: 6.

The chain's CDR3 is CASSLAGGSARGTEAFF. The CDR3 nucleotides are TGTGCCAGCAGCTTAGCGGGGGGGTCGGCCCGTGGCACTGAAGCTTTCTTT. The V call is TRBV11-2, the J call TRBJ1-1, with D perhaps TRBD1 (5 bases). V lost 1 base, J lost 4 bases, and 19 bases lay in between. CDR3 size: 17 residues. Germline V gene lookup returns CDR1 SGHAT and CDR2 FQNNGV.

The V call is TRBV13, the J call TRBJ1-2; perhaps TRBD1 as D (5 bases). V was shortened by 5 bases and J by 1 base, with 17 bases between the two germline ends. There are 16 residues in the CDR3. CDR1 is PRHDT and CDR2 is FYEKMQ in the germline V gene (reference sequence). CDR3 in amino acids: CASSPRDGGDNYGYTF. Written as DNA, the CDR3 is TGTGCCAGCAGCCCCCGCGACGGGGGGGATAACTATGGCTACACCTTC.

This clone was picked up one time. The CDR3 DNA reads as TGTGCCACGCAACAGCGGAGAAGCACAGATACGCAGTATTTT. Its protein product is CATQQRRSTDTQYF. V is TRBV6-5 and J is TRBJ2-3; a possible D gene is TRBD2 (5 bases). The CDR3 length is 14 residues. Germline-derived CDR1 and CDR2 are MNHEY and SVGAGI. The V gene lost 10 bases and the J gene lost 0 bases, with 14 bases spanning the gap.

J is TRBJ2-7 and V is TRBV14, with 10 positions matching TRBD2. J was trimmed by 2 bases and V by 4 bases; bases with no gene match: 5. The CDR3 has 15 residues. In germline, CDR1 is SGHDN, CDR2 FVKESK. The CDR3 here is CASSPTSGDAYEQYF. The CDR3 bases are TGTGCCAGCAGCCCTACTAGCGGGGACGCCTACGAGCAGTACTTC. Full variable domain (missing parts from reference TRBV14 and TRBJ2-7): EAGVTQFPSHSVIEKGQTVTLRCDPISGHDNLYWYRRVMGKEIKFLLHFVKESKQDESGMPNNRFLAERTGGTYSTLKVQPAELEDSGVYFCASSPTSGDAYEQYFGPGTRLTVT.

V and J are TRBV4-1 and TRBJ2-7; TRBD1 matches at 9 bases. The junction had 7 bases not matched to a gene; V was cut back by 0 bases and J by 7 bases. From germline, CDR1 is MGHRA and CDR2 YSYEKL. This CDR3 spans 15 amino acids. CDR3 loop: CASSQDLGQGWEQYF. The CDR3 DNA reads TGCGCCAGCAGCCAAGATTTGGGACAGGGCTGGGAGCAGTACTTC.

This chain connects TRBV27 to TRBJ1-2; D not certain. The CDR3 covers 14 residues. The V gene lost 4 bases and the J gene lost 8 bases, with 17 bases spanning the gap. Looked up from germline, CDR1 is MNHEY and CDR2 is SMNVEV (reference sequence). The CDR3 spells CASSSPGSTLGYTF. CDR3 in DNA: TGTGCCAGCAGTTCTCCGGGGTCTACTTTAGGCTACACCTTC.

The chain uses TRBV5-5 and TRBJ2-7; the match to TRBD2 covers 14 bases. The CDR3 runs 17 residues. CDR1 is SGHKS, CDR2 YYEKEE, per germline (reference sequence). V gave up 0 bases and J gave up 1 base; unmatched junction bases: 3. The CDR3 sequence: CASSLGLAGGISYEQYF. The CDR3 nucleotides are TGTGCCAGCAGCTTGGGACTAGCGGGGGGGATATCCTACGAGCAGTACTTC.

This chain joins TRBV5-6 and TRBJ2-3; 10 nucleotides agree with TRBD2. The CDR3 spans 16 residues. Germline values: CDR1 SGHDT, CDR2 YYEEEE. J lost 5 bases, V lost 3 bases, and 9 bases had no gene match. CDR3 DNA: TGTGCCAGCAGCTCATTAGCGGGGGGTTCCCTAGATACGCAGTATTTT. Its translation is CASSSLAGGSLDTQYF.

This chain connects TRBV13 to TRBJ2-5, with TRBD2 identical over 8 bases. The CDR3 covers 14 residues. Unmatched junction bases numbered 2, after V lost 3 bases and J lost 2 bases. Germline-derived CDR1 and CDR2 are PRHDT and FYEKMQ (reference sequence). For the CDR3, the DNA is TGTGCCAGCAGCTTCGGGGGGGCTCAAGAGACCCAGTACTTC. Translation: CASSFGGAQETQYF.

This rearrangement joins TRBV6-5 to TRBJ1-2; D might be TRBD1 (5 bases). The V gene's germline CDR1 is MNHEY and CDR2 SVGAGI. V was cut by 6 bases and J by 2 bases, with 13 bases left in between. The CDR3 is 14 amino acids. In nucleotides, the CDR3 is TGTGCCAGCAGGGCCCCTGGGGCGAACTATGGCTACACCTTC. It codes for CASRAPGANYGYTF.

The chain joins TRBV12-5 to TRBJ2-3, with TRBD2 as a possible D gene (5 bases). The CDR3 is 13 amino acids. The V gene lost 6 bases and the J gene lost 4 bases, with 11 bases spanning the gap. Per germline, CDR1 LGHNT and CDR2 FRNRAP. CDR3 region: CASGTSVSDTQYF. The CDR3, as DNA: TGTGCTAGTGGCACTAGTGTTTCAGATACGCAGTATTTT.

This chain connects TRBV5-5 to TRBJ1-1; D remains ambiguous. The germline V gene encodes CDR1 SGHKS and CDR2 YYEKEE (reference sequence). CDR3 length: 12 residues. V dropped 0 bases and J dropped 11 bases, with 11 bases sitting between them. For the CDR3, the DNA is TGTGCCAGCAGCTTGGGGCTTTCGGAGGCTTTCTTT. Encoded protein: CASSLGLSEAFF.

V usage is TRBV5-1 and J usage is TRBJ1-5; TRBD1 aligns across 9 bases. Trimming at V came to 4 bases and at J to 5 bases, leaving 7 bases not matched to a gene. CDR1 SGHRS and CDR2 YFSETQ come from the germline V gene. The CDR3 spans 15 residues. The CDR3 loop is CASSLSQGADQPQHF. DNA of the CDR3: TGCGCCAGCAGCCTATCACAGGGGGCTGATCAGCCCCAGCATTTT. The whole variable domain, remainder taken from reference TRBV5-1 and TRBJ1-5, is KAGVTQTPRYLIKTRGQQVTLSCSPISGHRSVSWYQQTPGQGLQFLFEYFSETQRNKGNFPGRFSGRQFSNSRSEMNVSTLELGDSALYLCASSLSQGADQPQHFGDGTRLSIL.

Comments on this clone: A far larger clone is just one base off, so this is likely a read error. V gene TRBV7-8 combines with J gene TRBJ2-2; tentative D call: TRBD1 (6 bases). CDR3 length: 14 amino acids. With 5 bases removed from V and 1 base from J, the gap between germline ends came to 8 bases. CDR1 and CDR2 (germline): SGHVS, FQNEAQ. This CDR3 reads CASSPGQNTGELFF. CDR3 sequence (DNA): TGTGCCAGCAGCCCGGGACAGAACACCGGGGAGCTGTTTTTT.

The rearrangement uses TRBV2 and TRBJ2-1, with a tentative D call TRBD2 (5 bases). CDR3 length equals 15 residues. The germline V and J ends were trimmed by 7 bases and 7 bases, with 20 bases remaining between them. In germline, CDR1 is SNHLY, CDR2 FYNNEI. The chain's CDR3 is CASTPDYSPVNEQFF. CDR3 nucleotides: TGTGCCAGCACCCCAGACTACAGCCCTGTGAATGAGCAGTTCTTC.

This clone showed up just once. V and J are TRBV5-5 and TRBJ2-7; unclear D gene. The germline V and J ends were trimmed by 0 bases and 3 bases, with 13 bases remaining between them. The germline gives CDR1 SGHKS, CDR2 YYEKEE (reference sequence). The CDR3 loop spans 15 amino acids. DNA of the CDR3: TGTGCCAGCAGCTTGGTACCGATGTCTAACTACGAGCAGTACTTC. Protein product: CASSLVPMSNYEQYF. The whole variable domain, remainder taken from reference TRBV5-5 and TRBJ2-7, is DAGVTQSPTHLIKTRGQQVTLRCSPISGHKSVSWYQQVLGQGPQFIFQYYEKEERGRGNFPDRFSARQFPNYSSELNVNALLLGDSALYLCASSLVPMSNYEQYFGPGTRLTVT.

V is TRBV18 and J is TRBJ2-6, with D possibly being TRBD1 (6 bases). The germline gives CDR1 KGHSH, CDR2 LQKENI. This CDR3 comprises 18 residues. V gave up 4 bases and J gave up 0 bases, with 16 bases separating them. CDR3 DNA sequence: TGTGCCAGCTCACAACTTATCCTCAGGGGCTCTGGGGCCAACGTCCTGACTTTC. This gives the protein CASSQLILRGSGANVLTF.

The chain has TRBV10-2 and TRBJ1-2; 7 positions match TRBD1. This CDR3 is 13 amino acids long. Looked up from germline, CDR1 is WSHSY and CDR2 is SAAADI. J gave up 3 bases and V 2 bases, and 0 bases lay outside the gene matches. The CDR3: CASSEDRDYGYTF. The CDR3 DNA reads TGCGCCAGCAGTGAGGACAGGGACTATGGCTACACCTTC.

This clone has just a few counts. The chain carries TRBV28 and TRBJ2-7, with TRBD1 matching 9 bases. J was trimmed by 2 bases and V by 6 bases; bases with no gene match: 11. CDR1 MDHEN and CDR2 SYDVKM come from the germline V gene. CDR3 size: 16 residues. CDR3 amino acids: CASRKGQGRGTYEQYF. The CDR3 coding sequence is TGTGCCAGCAGGAAGGGACAGGGCAGGGGAACCTACGAGCAGTACTTC.

The chain uses TRBV27 and TRBJ2-7; possibly TRBD2 for D (5 bases). V lost 6 bases, J lost 5 bases, and 11 bases lay in between. There are 12 residues in the CDR3. The germline V gene has CDR1 MNHEY and CDR2 SMNVEV (reference sequence). The CDR3 DNA sequence: TGTGCCAGCAGGGACTGGGTCCACGAGCAGTACTTC. Its translation: CASRDWVHEQYF.

V is TRBV28 and J is TRBJ1-6; tentatively, D is TRBD1 (5 bases). CDR1 and CDR2 from the germline V gene are MDHEN and SYDVKM. Trimming shortened V by 6 bases and J by 4 bases, and 10 bases separated the two germline ends. The CDR3 is made up of 14 amino acids. The CDR3 sequence is CASRTGAYNSPLHF. The CDR3 bases are TGTGCCAGCAGGACTGGGGCATATAATTCACCCCTCCACTTT.

The chain is built from TRBV7-2 and TRBJ2-7; TRBD2 matches 11 bases. In germline, CDR1 is SGHTA, CDR2 FQGNSA. The CDR3 length is 16 residues. V was clipped by 5 bases and J by 0 bases; unmatched bases: 6. The CDR3: CASSPRGLADSYEQYF. The CDR3 region has the DNA TGTGCCAGCAGCCCCAGGGGACTAGCGGACTCCTACGAGCAGTACTTC.